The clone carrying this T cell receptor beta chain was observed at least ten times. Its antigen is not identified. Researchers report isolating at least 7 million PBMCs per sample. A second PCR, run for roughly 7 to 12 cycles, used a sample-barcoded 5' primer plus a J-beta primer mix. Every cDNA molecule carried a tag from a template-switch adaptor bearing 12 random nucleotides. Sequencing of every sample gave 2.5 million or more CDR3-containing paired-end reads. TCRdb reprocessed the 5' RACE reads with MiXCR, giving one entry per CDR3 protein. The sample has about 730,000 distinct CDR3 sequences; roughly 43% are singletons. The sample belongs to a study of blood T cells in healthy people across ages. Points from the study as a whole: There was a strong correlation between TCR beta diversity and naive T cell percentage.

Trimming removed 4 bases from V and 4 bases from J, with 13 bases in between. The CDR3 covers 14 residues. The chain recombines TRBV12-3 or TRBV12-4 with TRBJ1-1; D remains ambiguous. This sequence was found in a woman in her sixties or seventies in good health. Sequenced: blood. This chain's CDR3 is CASSSVPRGTEAFF. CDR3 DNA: TGTGCCAGCAGTTCAGTCCCCCGGGGCACTGAAGCTTTCTTT.